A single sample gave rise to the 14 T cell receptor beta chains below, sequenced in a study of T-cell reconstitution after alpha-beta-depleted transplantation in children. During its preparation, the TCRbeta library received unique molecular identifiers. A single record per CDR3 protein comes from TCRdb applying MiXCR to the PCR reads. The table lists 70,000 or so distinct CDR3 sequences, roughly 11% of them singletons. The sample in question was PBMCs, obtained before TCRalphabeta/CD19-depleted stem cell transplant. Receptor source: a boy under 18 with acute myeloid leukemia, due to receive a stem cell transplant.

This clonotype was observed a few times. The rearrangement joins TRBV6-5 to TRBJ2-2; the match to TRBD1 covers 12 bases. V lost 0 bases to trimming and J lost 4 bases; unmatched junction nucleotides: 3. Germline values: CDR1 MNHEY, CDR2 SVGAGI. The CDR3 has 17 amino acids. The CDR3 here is CASSYSMGQGATGELFF. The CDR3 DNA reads TGTGCCAGCAGTTACTCGATGGGACAGGGGGCCACCGGGGAGCTGTTTTTT.

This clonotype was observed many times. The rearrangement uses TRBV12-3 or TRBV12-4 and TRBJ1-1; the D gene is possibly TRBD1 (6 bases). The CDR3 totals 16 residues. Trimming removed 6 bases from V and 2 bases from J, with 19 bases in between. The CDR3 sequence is CASSQDSYRGNTEAFF. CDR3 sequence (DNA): TGTGCCAGCAGCCAGGACAGCTATCGGGGCAACACTGAAGCTTTCTTT.

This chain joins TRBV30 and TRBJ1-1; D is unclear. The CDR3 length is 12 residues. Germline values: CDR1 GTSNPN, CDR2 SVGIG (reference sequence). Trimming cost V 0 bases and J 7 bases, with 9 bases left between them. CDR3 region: CAWSVLGGEAFF. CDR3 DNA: TGTGCCTGGAGTGTACTCGGCGGTGAAGCTTTCTTT.

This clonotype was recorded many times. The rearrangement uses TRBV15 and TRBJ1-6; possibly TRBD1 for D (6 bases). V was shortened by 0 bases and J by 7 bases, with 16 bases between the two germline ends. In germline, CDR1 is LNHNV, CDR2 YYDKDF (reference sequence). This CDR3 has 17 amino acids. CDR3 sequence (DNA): TGTGCCACCAGCAGAGAGAAGGGGGTTCACAGGAATTCACCCCTCCACTTT. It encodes CATSREKGVHRNSPLHF.

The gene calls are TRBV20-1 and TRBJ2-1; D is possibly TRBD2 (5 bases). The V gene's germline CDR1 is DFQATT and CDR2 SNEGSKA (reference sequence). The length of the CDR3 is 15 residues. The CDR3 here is CCSSRAHGSYNEQFF. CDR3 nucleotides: TGCTGTTCTAGCCGGGCGCATGGCTCCTACAATGAGCAGTTCTTC.

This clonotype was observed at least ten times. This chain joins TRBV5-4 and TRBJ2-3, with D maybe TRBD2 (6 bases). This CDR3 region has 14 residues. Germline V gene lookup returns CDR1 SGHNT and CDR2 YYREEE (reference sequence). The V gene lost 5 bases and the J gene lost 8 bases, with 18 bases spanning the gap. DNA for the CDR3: TGTGCCAGCAGTTACGGGACTCCGCCCGTTACGCAGTATTTT. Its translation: CASSYGTPPVTQYF.

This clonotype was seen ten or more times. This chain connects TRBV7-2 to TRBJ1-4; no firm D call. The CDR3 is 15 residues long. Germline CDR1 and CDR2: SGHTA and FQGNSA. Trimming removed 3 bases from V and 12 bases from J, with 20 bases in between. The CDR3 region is CASSLEYGALGQLFF. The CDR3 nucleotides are TGTGCCAGCAGCTTGGAGTACGGCGCTTTAGGGCAACTGTTTTTT.

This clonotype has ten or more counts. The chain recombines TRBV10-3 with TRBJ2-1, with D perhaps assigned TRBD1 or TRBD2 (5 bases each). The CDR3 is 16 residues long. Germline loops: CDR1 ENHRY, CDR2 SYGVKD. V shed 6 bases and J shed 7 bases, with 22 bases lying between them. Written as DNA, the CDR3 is TGTGCCATCAGCTACGACCCTACCGGGACGGGGAATGAGCAGTTCTTC. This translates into CAISYDPTGTGNEQFF.

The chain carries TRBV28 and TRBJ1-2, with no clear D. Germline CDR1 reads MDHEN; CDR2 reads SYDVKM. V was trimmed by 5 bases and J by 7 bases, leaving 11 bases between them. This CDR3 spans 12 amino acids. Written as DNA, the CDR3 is TGTGCCAGCAGTGTCACTCTGGCTGGCTACACCTTC. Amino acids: CASSVTLAGYTF.

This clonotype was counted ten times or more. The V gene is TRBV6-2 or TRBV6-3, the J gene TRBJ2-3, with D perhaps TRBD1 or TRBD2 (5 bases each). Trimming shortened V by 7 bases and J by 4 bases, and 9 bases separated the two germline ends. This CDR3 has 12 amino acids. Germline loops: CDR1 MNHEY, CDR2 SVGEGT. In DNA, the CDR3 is TGTGCCAGCATCGGGACGCCAGATACGCAGTATTTT. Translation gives CASIGTPDTQYF.

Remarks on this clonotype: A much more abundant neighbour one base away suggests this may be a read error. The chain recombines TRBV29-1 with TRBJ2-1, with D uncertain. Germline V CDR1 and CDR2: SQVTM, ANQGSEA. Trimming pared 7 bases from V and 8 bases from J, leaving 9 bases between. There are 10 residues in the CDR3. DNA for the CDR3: TGCAGCGCCCGTGCCGATGAGCAGTTCTTC. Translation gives CSARADEQFF.

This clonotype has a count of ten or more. CDR3 coding DNA: TGTGCCAGCAGTCCTCCGGGGATAGCGGTTACAGATACGCAGTATTTT. This codes for CASSPPGIAVTDTQYF. This chain links TRBV12-3 or TRBV12-4 with TRBJ2-3, with D perhaps matching TRBD2 (6 bases). Trimming removed 5 bases at V and 3 bases at J, with 18 bases between. This CDR3 comprises 16 residues.

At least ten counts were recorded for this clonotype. CDR3 coding DNA: TGTGCCAGCAGCTACACCGGGACTACCACGACCGGGGAGCTGTTTTTT. This translates into CASSYTGTTTTGELFF. V gene TRBV7-3 combines with J gene TRBJ2-2; 7 bases map to TRBD2. The CDR3 runs to 16 residues. V shed 4 bases and J 5 bases; nucleotides not matched to a gene: 10. In germline, CDR1 is SGHTA, CDR2 FQGTGA.

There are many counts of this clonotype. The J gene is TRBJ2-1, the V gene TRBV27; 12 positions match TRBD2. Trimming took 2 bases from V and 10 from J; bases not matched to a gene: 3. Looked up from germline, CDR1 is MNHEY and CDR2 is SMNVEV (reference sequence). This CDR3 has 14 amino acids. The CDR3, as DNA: TGTGCCAGCAGTTTAGGGACTAGCGGGCCAGAGCAGTTCTTC. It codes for CASSLGTSGPEQFF.